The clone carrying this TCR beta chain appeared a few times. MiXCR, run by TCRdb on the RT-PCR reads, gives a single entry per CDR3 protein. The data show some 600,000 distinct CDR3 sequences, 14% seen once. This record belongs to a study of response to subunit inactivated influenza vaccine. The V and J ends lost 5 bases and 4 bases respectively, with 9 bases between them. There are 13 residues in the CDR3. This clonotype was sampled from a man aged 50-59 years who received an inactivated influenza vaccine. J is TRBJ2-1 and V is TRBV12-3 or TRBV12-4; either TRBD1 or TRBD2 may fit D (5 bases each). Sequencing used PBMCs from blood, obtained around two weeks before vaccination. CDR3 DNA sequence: TGTGCCAGCAGTATCGAGGGGTACAATGAGCAGTTCTTC. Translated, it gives CASSIEGYNEQFF.